This T cell receptor (beta chain) was sequenced in a study of CD8+ T cells in alopecia areata. Looking at the study overall: Tofacitinib treatment spanned 6 to 18 months, with 6 months off drug afterward. Whole-study findings and limits: Scalp and blood samples kept many expanded lesional clones throughout tofacitinib. Greater clonality was observed in lesional scalp samples, especially alopecia totalis/universalis, versus normal scalp.

The authors extracted RNA and reverse transcribed it into cDNA as the sequencing template. This table comes from immunoSEQ multiplex PCR, and its TCRdb copy is limited to in-frame clones, with some not included. The repertoire has 190,000 or so clones, roughly 62% of them found once; the top ten carry around 12%. With regard to this clone: Its antigen is currently unknown.

Germline loops: CDR1 MNHEY, CDR2 SVGAGI. The CDR3 consists of 14 residues. V lost 5 bases, J lost 1 base, and 8 bases lay in between. The sample's treatment: oral pan-JAK inhibitor, 5-10 mg twice daily. The sample in question was CD8+ T cells sorted from blood, obtained at week 24, from a patient treated with tofacitinib. V usage is TRBV6-5 and J usage is TRBJ2-2, with D possibly matching TRBD1 (6 bases). The clonotype comes from a human donor with alopecia areata. DNA of the CDR3: TGTGCCAGCAGTCAAGGGGGGAACACCGGGGAGCTGTTTTTT. Translating gives CASSQGGNTGELFF.